Each of the 10 T cell receptor beta chains below was sequenced from the same sample in a study of cytomegalovirus exposure and HLA in healthy donors (dated by TCRdb to the late 2010s). To prepare the library, the immunoSEQ multiplex PCR assay was applied. For the multiplex PCR, a mixture combining 60 forward primers for TCR Vbeta segments and 13 reverse primers for TCR Jbeta segments was used. TCRdb took this table from immuneACCESS and kept in-frame rearrangements with V and J called. Such tables lack part of the clones; where checked against another copy, unresolved V genes explain under half of the gap, and the rest is unexplained. The sample table records more than 100,000 clones; over 70% of these occur just once. 1.2% to 1.5% of the sample is taken by the ten largest. The sequenced sample consisted of PBMCs. The source of these receptors is a woman aged 40 to 50 in good health and CMV-seronegative.

This sequence joins TRBV10-3 and TRBJ2-7, with D hard to call. Looked up from germline, CDR1 is ENHRY and CDR2 is SYGVKD. V gave up 2 bases and J gave up 9 bases, with 17 bases separating them. This CDR3 comprises 14 residues. The DNA of the CDR3 is TGTGCCATCAGTGAGCTCGTGTCGAGCCGGGTGCAGTACTTC. Translating gives CAISELVSSRVQYF.

This rearrangement joins TRBV27 to TRBJ2-7, with D possibly matching TRBD1 (6 bases). This CDR3 is 14 amino acids long. The germline V gene encodes CDR1 MNHEY and CDR2 SMNVEV (reference sequence). The ends were cut back, 2 bases at V and 5 bases at J, with 13 bases in the middle. In nucleotides, the CDR3 is TGTGCCAGCAGTTTAGAGGGGGAGTTTAACGAGCAGTACTTC. Encoded protein: CASSLEGEFNEQYF.

The chain uses TRBV7-6 and TRBJ1-3; TRBD1 matches 8 bases. J gave up 4 bases and V 3 bases, and 8 bases lay outside the gene matches. Germline CDR1 and CDR2: SGHVS and FNYEAQ. This CDR3 contains 16 residues. CDR3 residues: CASSLDRALGGNTIYF. CDR3 nucleotides: TGTGCCAGCAGCTTGGACAGGGCACTTGGAGGAAACACCATATATTTT. Full variable domain (outside the CDR3, taken from reference TRBV7-6 and TRBJ1-3): GAGVSQSPRYKVTKRGQDVALRCDPISGHVSLYWYRQALGQGPEFLTYFNYEAQQDKSGLPNDRFSAERPEGSISTLTIQRTEQRDSAMYRCASSLDRALGGNTIYFGEGSWLTVV.

V and J are TRBV4-1 and TRBJ1-1, with D possibly being TRBD1 (6 bases). The CDR3 covers 18 residues. The germline V and J ends were trimmed by 5 bases and 1 base, with 23 bases remaining between them. CDR1 and CDR2 (germline): MGHRA, YSYEKL. This chain's CDR3 is CASSSTRPQGRANTEAFF. The CDR3 bases are TGCGCCAGCAGCTCCACTCGCCCGCAGGGGAGGGCGAACACTGAAGCTTTCTTT.

The DNA for the CDR3 is TGTGCCAGTAGGACAGGGAATCAGCCCCAGCATTTT. This translates into CASRTGNQPQHF. The chain couples TRBV19 to TRBJ1-5; 7 nucleotides align to TRBD1. The V and J ends lost 6 bases and 4 bases, in that order; junction bases with no gene match: 0. Germline CDR1 and CDR2: LNHDA and SQIVND (reference sequence). The CDR3 spans 12 residues.

The chain has TRBV27 and TRBJ2-5, with 8 bases fitting TRBD2. Trimming took 10 bases from V and 5 from J; bases not matched to a gene: 6. The CDR3 is 12 amino acids. CDR1 MNHEY and CDR2 SMNVEV come from the germline V gene (reference sequence). CDR3 nucleotide sequence: TGTGCCACTCGGGGGGGCGGGGAGACCCAGTACTTC. Translated: CATRGGGETQYF.

The genes are TRBV30 and TRBJ1-1; D unclear. Trimming left V 2 bases short and J 0 bases short, with 4 bases between. CDR3 length: 12 amino acids. The germline gives CDR1 GTSNPN, CDR2 SVGIG (reference sequence). The CDR3 loop is CAWSPVNTEAFF. In DNA form, the CDR3 reads TGTGCCTGGAGTCCAGTGAACACTGAAGCTTTCTTT.

The count of this clone is one. The chain is built from TRBV19 and TRBJ2-7; a possible D gene is TRBD2 (6 bases). The V and J ends lost 3 bases and 0 bases respectively, with 12 bases between them. This CDR3 region has 15 residues. The germline gives CDR1 LNHDA, CDR2 SQIVND (reference sequence). The DNA of the CDR3 is TGTGCCAGTAGTATGGGAGGAGCTGCCTCCTACGAGCAGTACTTC. Its translation is CASSMGGAASYEQYF. Full variable domain (outside the CDR3, taken from reference TRBV19 and TRBJ2-7): DGGITQSPKYLFRKEGQNVTLSCEQNLNHDAMYWYRQDPGQGLRLIYYSQIVNDFQKGDIAEGYSVSREKKESFPLTVTSAQKNPTAFYLCASSMGGAASYEQYFGPGTRLTVT.

The V gene is TRBV4-2, the J gene TRBJ2-1, with 8 nucleotides matching TRBD2. V was pared by 1 base and J by 6 bases, with 2 bases of the junction left unmatched. CDR3 length equals 14 residues. Germline CDR1 is LGHNA and CDR2 is YNFKEQ. The CDR3: CASSQGTSSNEQFF. Written as DNA, the CDR3 is TGTGCCAGCAGCCAAGGGACTAGCAGCAATGAGCAGTTCTTC.

The rearrangement links TRBV5-1 to TRBJ2-3; D remains unclear. The V end lost 0 bases, the J end lost 0 bases, and 8 bases lay between the germline ends. The germline V gene has CDR1 SGHRS and CDR2 YFSETQ. This CDR3 has 15 amino acids. The CDR3 is CASSLDPVSTDTQYF. CDR3 coding DNA: TGCGCCAGCAGCTTGGATCCCGTTAGCACAGATACGCAGTATTTT.